The 12 T cell receptor beta chains in this list originate from one sample, sequenced in a study of cytomegalovirus exposure and HLA in healthy donors. The PCR made use of 60 Vbeta and 13 Jbeta primers. The table came from immunoSEQ multiplex PCR; TCRdb's copy has only in-frame clones and leaves some out. The data contain around 200,000 clones, 77% of them singletons. Sequences were obtained from PBMCs. The receptors derive from a woman aged 55 to 70 in good health and CMV-seropositive.

This chain uses TRBV4-2 with TRBJ2-2, with TRBD2 matching over 8 bases. V dropped 0 bases and J dropped 7; count of bases not matched to a gene: 13. Germline values: CDR1 LGHNA, CDR2 YNFKEQ. The CDR3 contains 18 residues. The CDR3 region is CASSQEGVGAGEDGELFF. CDR3 DNA: TGTGCCAGCAGCCAAGAGGGGGTGGGAGCGGGGGAGGACGGGGAGCTGTTTTTT.

The V gene is TRBV4-2, the J gene TRBJ2-7; TRBD2 aligns across 10 bases. CDR1 and CDR2 (germline): LGHNA, YNFKEQ. Trimming cost V 4 bases and J 4 bases; bases outside gene matches: 10. This CDR3 region has 16 residues. The CDR3: CASSPLSGRRAYEQYF. The CDR3 bases are TGTGCCAGCAGCCCTCTTAGCGGGAGGAGGGCGTACGAGCAGTACTTC.

This chain connects TRBV7-9 to TRBJ2-4; a weak D match, TRBD2 (5 bases). The germline CDR1 and CDR2 sequences are SEHNR and FQNEAQ (reference sequence). Trimming stripped 5 bases from V and 8 bases from J, with 19 bases between. The CDR3 runs to 15 residues. The CDR3, as DNA: TGTGCCAGCAGCCTCTCTGCGGATCTCGGGGACATTCAGTACTTC. Its protein is CASSLSADLGDIQYF.

The V and J genes are TRBV6-1 and TRBJ1-4; D ambiguous. Trimming left V 5 bases short and J 7 bases short, with 17 bases between. The CDR3 is made up of 15 amino acids. The germline gives CDR1 MNHNS, CDR2 SASEGT. The DNA of the CDR3 is TGTGCCAGCAGTAACCTACTCCCTCTTGGTGAAAAACTGTTTTTT. Encoded protein: CASSNLLPLGEKLFF.

The J gene is TRBJ1-1, the V gene TRBV5-4; D gene ambiguous. Trimming removed 1 base at V and 1 base at J, with 5 bases between. CDR3 size: 13 residues. Germline CDR1 is SGHNT and CDR2 is YYREEE (reference sequence). The CDR3 DNA follows: TGTGCCAGCAGCTTGCGGGGGAACACTGAAGCTTTCTTT. Translating gives CASSLRGNTEAFF.

The sample holds one count of this clone. This CDR3 reads CASSLASPYEQYF. As DNA, the CDR3 is TGTGCCAGCAGTTTGGCCAGTCCCTACGAGCAGTACTTC. This sequence joins TRBV28 and TRBJ2-7; unclear D gene. Trimming removed 3 bases from V and 2 bases from J, with 8 bases in between. Germline assignment: CDR1 MDHEN and CDR2 SYDVKM. The CDR3 covers 13 residues.

This clone was detected once. V gene TRBV5-1 combines with J gene TRBJ2-5; 15 nucleotides align to TRBD2. V gave up 2 bases and J gave up 5 bases; unmatched junction bases: 1. CDR3 length: 15 residues. The germline CDR1 and CDR2 sequences are SGHRS and YFSETQ. The CDR3 DNA sequence: TGCGCCAGCAGCTTCGGGACTAGCGGGAGGGAGACCCAGTACTTC. Translating it yields CASSFGTSGRETQYF.

The chain combines TRBV11-2 with TRBJ2-7; D perhaps matches TRBD2 (5 bases). The CDR3 loop spans 15 amino acids. Germline V gives CDR1 SGHAT, CDR2 FQNNGV. The germline V and J ends were trimmed by 0 bases and 3 bases, with 12 bases remaining between them. CDR3: CASSLDLGNVYEQYF. The CDR3 DNA reads TGTGCCAGCAGCTTAGATCTCGGGAACGTCTACGAGCAGTACTTC.

J is TRBJ2-7 and V is TRBV5-4; TRBD2 might be the D (6 bases). CDR1 is SGHNT, CDR2 YYREEE, per germline (reference sequence). With 4 bases removed from V and 1 base from J, the gap between germline ends came to 15 bases. The CDR3 runs 15 residues. The CDR3: CASSRDLPPSYEQYF. Written as DNA, the CDR3 is TGTGCCAGCAGCCGGGACTTGCCCCCTTCCTACGAGCAGTACTTC.

The chain has TRBV25-1 and TRBJ2-5, with no clear D. The DNA end lines up better with TRBJ2-7; the J call may be wrong. The CDR3 has 14 residues. Germline V CDR1 and CDR2: MGHDK, SYGVNS. CDR3: CASSEYAGSYEQYF. CDR3 nucleotides: TGTGCCAGCAGTGAATACGCAGGCTCCTACGAGCAGTACTTC.

The chain links TRBV5-4 to TRBJ2-3; D is uncertain. Trimming cost V 6 bases and J 2 bases, with 10 bases left between them. The length of the CDR3 is 13 residues. Germline CDR1 and CDR2: SGHNT and YYREEE (reference sequence). CDR3 loop: CASNKAFTDTQYF. CDR3 bases: TGTGCCAGCAATAAAGCGTTCACAGATACGCAGTATTTT.

This clone came up once. The chain recombines TRBV5-1 with TRBJ2-1; the match to TRBD2 covers 11 bases. Germline CDR1 is SGHRS and CDR2 is YFSETQ. The CDR3 spans 16 residues. V gave up 4 bases and J gave up 5 bases; unmatched junction bases: 8. CDR3 residues: CASSIIAGGRNNEQFF. CDR3 bases: TGCGCCAGCAGCATAATAGCGGGAGGGCGGAACAATGAGCAGTTCTTC.